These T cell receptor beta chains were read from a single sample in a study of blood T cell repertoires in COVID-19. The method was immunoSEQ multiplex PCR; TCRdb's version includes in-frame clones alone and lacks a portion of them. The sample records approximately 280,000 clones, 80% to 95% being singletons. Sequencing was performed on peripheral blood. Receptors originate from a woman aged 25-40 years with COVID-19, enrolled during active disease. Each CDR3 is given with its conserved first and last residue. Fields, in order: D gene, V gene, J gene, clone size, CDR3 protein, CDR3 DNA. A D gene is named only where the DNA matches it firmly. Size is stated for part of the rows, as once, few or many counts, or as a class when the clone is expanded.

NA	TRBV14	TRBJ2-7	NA	CASSPRDRFPYEQYF	TGTGCCAGCAGCCCTCGAGACAGGTTTCCATACGAGCAGTACTTC
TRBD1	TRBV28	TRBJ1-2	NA	CASSPWTGEYGYTF	TGTGCCAGCAGCCCCTGGACAGGGGAGTATGGCTACACCTTC
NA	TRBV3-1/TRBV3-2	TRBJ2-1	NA	CASSPRGIRDNEQFF	TGTGCCAGCAGCCCTCGGGGAATTAGGGACAATGAGCAGTTCTTC
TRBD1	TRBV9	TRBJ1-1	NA	CASSVGGQPNTEAFF	TGTGCCAGCAGCGTAGGGGGACAGCCAAACACTGAAGCTTTCTTT
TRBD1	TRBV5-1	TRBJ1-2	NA	CASSLQDRDGYTF	TGCGCCAGCAGCTTGCAGGACAGGGATGGCTACACCTTC
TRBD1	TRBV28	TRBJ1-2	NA	CASSLGTGYGYTF	TGTGCCAGCAGTTTAGGGACAGGCTATGGCTACACCTTC
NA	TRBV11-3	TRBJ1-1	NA	CASSLTGNTEAFF	TGTGCCAGCAGCTTAACCGGGAACACTGAAGCTTTCTTT
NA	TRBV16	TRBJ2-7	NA	CASSQSGLTYEQYF	TGTGCCAGCAGCCAATCGGGACTTACCTACGAGCAGTACTTC
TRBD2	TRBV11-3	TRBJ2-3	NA	CASSLRTSPDTQYF	TGTGCCAGCAGTCTTAGGACTAGCCCAGATACGCAGTATTTT
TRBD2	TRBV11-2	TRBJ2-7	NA	CASSSRRGGSYEQYF	TGTGCCAGCAGCTCCCGAAGGGGCGGGAGCTACGAGCAGTACTTC
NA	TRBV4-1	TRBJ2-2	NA	CASSQAPGYPNTGELFF	TGCGCCAGCAGCCAAGCCCCAGGGTACCCGAACACCGGGGAGCTGTTTTTT
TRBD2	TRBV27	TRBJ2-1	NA	CASSPGTSGYEQFF	TGTGCCAGCAGTCCGGGGACTAGCGGGTATGAGCAGTTCTTC
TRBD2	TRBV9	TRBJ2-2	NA	CASSVTGRTAGELFF	TGTGCCAGCAGCGTAACCGGGAGGACCGCCGGGGAGCTGTTTTTT
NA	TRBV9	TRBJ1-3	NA	CASSVDQGAGNTIYF	TGTGCCAGCAGCGTAGATCAGGGTGCTGGAAACACCATATATTTT
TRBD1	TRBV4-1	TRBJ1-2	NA	CASSQDPGQGYGYTF	TGCGCCAGCAGCCAAGATCCGGGACAGGGCTACGGCTACACCTTC
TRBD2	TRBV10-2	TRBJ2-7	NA	CASSDPTSGRAYEQYF	TGCGCCAGCAGTGACCCAACTAGCGGGCGGGCCTACGAGCAGTACTTC
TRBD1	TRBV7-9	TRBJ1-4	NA	CASSLSSGGTNEKLFF	TGTGCCAGCAGCCTTAGTTCAGGGGGAACTAATGAAAAACTGTTTTTT
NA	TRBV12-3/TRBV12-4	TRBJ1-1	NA	CASGQGPTEAFF	TGTGCCAGCGGTCAGGGTCCCACTGAAGCTTTCTTT
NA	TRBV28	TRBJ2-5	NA	CASSSPGVFLETQYF	TGTGCCAGCAGCTCTCCGGGAGTATTCTTGGAGACCCAGTACTTC
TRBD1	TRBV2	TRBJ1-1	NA	CASTYHDRDLTEAFF	TGTGCCAGCACATACCACGACAGGGACCTCACTGAAGCTTTCTTT
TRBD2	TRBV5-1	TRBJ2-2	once	CASSLGTSDGELFF	TGCGCCAGCAGCCTAGGGACTAGCGACGGGGAGCTGTTTTTT
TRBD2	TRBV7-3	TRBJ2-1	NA	CASSRWTSGYNEQFF	TGTGCCAGCAGCCGGTGGACTAGCGGCTACAATGAGCAGTTCTTC
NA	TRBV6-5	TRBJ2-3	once	CASTPRGFADTQYF	TGTGCCAGCACCCCCCGCGGCTTTGCAGATACGCAGTATTTT
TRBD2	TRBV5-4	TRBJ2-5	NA	CASSLVPSGRGQETQYF	TGTGCCAGCAGCTTGGTTCCTAGCGGGAGAGGCCAAGAGACCCAGTACTTC
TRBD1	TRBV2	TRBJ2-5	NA	CASLGQAGETQYF	TGTGCCAGCCTTGGACAGGCGGGAGAGACCCAGTACTTC
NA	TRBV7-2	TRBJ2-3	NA	CASSLGWAGKVADTQYF	TGTGCCAGCAGCCTAGGGTGGGCAGGGAAAGTAGCAGATACGCAGTATTTT